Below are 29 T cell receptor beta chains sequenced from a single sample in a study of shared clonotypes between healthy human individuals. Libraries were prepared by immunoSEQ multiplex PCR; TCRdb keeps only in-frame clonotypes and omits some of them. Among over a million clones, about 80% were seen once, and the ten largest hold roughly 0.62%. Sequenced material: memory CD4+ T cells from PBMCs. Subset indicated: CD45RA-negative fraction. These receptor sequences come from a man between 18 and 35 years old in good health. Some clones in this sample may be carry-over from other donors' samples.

CDR3 DNA sequence: TGTGCCAGCGGAAGACAGGGCCGAGCTTTCTTT. Residues: CASGRQGRAFF. V gene TRBV28 combines with J gene TRBJ1-1; the match to TRBD1 covers 7 bases. Losses at the gene ends were 8 bases for V and 10 bases for J; bases not matched to a gene: 7. In germline, CDR1 is MDHEN, CDR2 SYDVKM. This CDR3 is built from 11 residues.

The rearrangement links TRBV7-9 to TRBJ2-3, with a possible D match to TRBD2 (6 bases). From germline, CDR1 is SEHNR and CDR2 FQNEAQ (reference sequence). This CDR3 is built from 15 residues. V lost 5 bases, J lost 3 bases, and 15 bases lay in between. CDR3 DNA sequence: TGTGCCAGCAGCATCGACACCGGGGGAACAGATACGCAGTATTTT. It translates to CASSIDTGGTDTQYF.

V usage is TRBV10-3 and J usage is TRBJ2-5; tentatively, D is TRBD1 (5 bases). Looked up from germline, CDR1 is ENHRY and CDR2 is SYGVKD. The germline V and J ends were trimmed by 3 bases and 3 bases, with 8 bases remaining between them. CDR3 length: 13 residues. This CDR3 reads CAISETGEETQYF. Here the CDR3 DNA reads TGTGCCATCAGTGAAACAGGCGAAGAGACCCAGTACTTC.

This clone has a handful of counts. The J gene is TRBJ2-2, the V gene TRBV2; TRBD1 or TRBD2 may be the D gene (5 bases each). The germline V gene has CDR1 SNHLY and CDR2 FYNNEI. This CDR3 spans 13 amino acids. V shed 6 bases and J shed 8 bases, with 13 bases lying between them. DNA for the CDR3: TGTGCCAGCAGAGGGGACGGCCAAGGGGAGCTGTTTTTT. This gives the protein CASRGDGQGELFF.

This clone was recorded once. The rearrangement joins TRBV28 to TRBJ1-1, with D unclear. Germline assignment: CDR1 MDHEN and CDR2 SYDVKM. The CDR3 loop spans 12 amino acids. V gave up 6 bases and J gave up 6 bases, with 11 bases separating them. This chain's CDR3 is CASSYVNSEAFF. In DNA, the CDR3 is TGTGCCAGCAGCTACGTTAACTCTGAAGCTTTCTTT. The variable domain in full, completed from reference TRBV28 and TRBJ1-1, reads DVKVTQSSRYLVKRTGEKVFLECVQDMDHENMFWYRQDPGLGLRLIYFSYDVKMKEKGDIPEGYSVSREKKERFSLILESASTNQTSMYLCASSYVNSEAFFGQGTRLTVV.

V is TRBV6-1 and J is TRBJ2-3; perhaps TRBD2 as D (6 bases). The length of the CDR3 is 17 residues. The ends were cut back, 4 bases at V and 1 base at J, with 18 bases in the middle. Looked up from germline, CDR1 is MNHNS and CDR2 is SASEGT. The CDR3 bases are TGTGCCAGCAGTGTGGGTGGAGGGTCCTTCCGCACAGATACGCAGTATTTT. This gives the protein CASSVGGGSFRTDTQYF.

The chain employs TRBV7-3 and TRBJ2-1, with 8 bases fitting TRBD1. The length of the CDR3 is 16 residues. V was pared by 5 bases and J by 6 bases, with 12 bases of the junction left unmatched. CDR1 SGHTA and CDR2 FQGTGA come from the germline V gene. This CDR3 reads CASSPQMTGVGNEQFF. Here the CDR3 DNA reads TGTGCCAGCAGCCCCCAAATGACAGGGGTAGGCAATGAGCAGTTCTTC.

For the CDR3, the DNA is TGTGCCAGCAGCCGGACAGAGAGCACTGAAGCTTTCTTT. Encoded protein: CASSRTESTEAFF. V is TRBV6-4 and J is TRBJ1-1; TRBD1 is a possible D gene (6 bases). The CDR3 contains 13 residues. Trimming took 6 bases from V and 4 from J, leaving 12 bases between them. Germline V gene sequence: CDR1 MRHNA, CDR2 SNTAGT.

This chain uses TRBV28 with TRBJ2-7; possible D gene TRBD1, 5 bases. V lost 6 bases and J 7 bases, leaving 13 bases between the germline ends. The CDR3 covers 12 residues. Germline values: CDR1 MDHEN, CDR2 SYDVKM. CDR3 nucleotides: TGTGCCAGCAGCTCAGGGAATTGGGAGCAGTACTTC. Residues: CASSSGNWEQYF. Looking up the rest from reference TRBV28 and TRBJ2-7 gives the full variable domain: DVKVTQSSRYLVKRTGEKVFLECVQDMDHENMFWYRQDPGLGLRLIYFSYDVKMKEKGDIPEGYSVSREKKERFSLILESASTNQTSMYLCASSSGNWEQYFGPGTRLTVT.

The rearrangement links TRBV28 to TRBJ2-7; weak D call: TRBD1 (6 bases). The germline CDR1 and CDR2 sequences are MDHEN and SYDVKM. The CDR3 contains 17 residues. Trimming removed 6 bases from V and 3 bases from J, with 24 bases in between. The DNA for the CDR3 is TGTGCCAGCAGCCCCCTTGGGGGCGCCGACGCTAACTACGAGCAGTACTTC. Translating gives CASSPLGGADANYEQYF.

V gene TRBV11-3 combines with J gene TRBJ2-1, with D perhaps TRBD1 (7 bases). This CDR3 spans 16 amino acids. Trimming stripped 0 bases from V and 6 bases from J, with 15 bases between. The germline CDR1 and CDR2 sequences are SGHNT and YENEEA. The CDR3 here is CASSLDPAGGINEQFF. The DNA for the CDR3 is TGTGCCAGCAGCTTAGATCCGGCAGGGGGGATCAATGAGCAGTTCTTC.

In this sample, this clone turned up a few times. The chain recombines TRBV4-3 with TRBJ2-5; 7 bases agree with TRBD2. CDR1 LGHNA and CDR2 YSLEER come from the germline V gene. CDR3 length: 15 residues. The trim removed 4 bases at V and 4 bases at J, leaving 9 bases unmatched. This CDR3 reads CASSLERDVSETQYF. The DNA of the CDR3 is TGCGCCAGCAGCCTGGAGCGGGACGTGTCAGAGACCCAGTACTTC.

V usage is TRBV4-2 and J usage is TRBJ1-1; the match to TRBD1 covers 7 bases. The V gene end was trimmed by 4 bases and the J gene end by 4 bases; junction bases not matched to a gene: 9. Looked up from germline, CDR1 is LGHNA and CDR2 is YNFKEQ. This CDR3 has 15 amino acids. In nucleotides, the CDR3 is TGTGCCAGCAGCCCCACAGGGGAGCGTCTCACTGAAGCTTTCTTT. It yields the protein CASSPTGERLTEAFF.

The CDR3 region is CASSPPDPRDGNTIYF. DNA for the CDR3: TGTGCCAGCAGCCCCCCCGACCCTCGTGACGGAAACACCATATATTTT. The chain carries TRBV9 and TRBJ1-3; D is unresolved. The CDR3 runs to 16 residues. Germline V gene data show CDR1 as SGDLS and CDR2 as YYNGEE. The ends were cut back, 4 bases at V and 4 bases at J, with 18 bases in the middle.

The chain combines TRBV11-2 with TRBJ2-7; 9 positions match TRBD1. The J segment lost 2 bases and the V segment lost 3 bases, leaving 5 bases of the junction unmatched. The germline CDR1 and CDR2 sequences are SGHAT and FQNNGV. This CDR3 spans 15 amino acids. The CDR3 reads CASSFWTGVTYEQYF. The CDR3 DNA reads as TGTGCCAGCAGCTTCTGGACAGGGGTCACCTACGAGCAGTACTTC. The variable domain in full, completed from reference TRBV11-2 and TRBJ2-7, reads EAGVAQSPRYKIIEKRQSVAFWCNPISGHATLYWYQQILGQGPKLLIQFQNNGVVDDSQLPKDRFSAERLKGVDSTLKIQPAKLEDSAVYLCASSFWTGVTYEQYFGPGTRLTVT.

The CDR3 loop is CASSDSRGPYNEQFF. As DNA, the CDR3 is TGTGCCAGCAGTGATAGCAGGGGGCCCTACAATGAGCAGTTCTTC. The J gene is TRBJ2-1, the V gene TRBV2, with 8 bases matching TRBD1. V lost 3 bases, J lost 2 bases, and 3 bases stayed unmatched. CDR3 length equals 15 residues. Germline V gives CDR1 SNHLY, CDR2 FYNNEI. The variable domain in full, with the rest retrieved from reference TRBV2 and TRBJ2-1, is EPEVTQTPSHQVTQMGQEVILRCVPISNHLYFYWYRQILGQKVEFLVSFYNNEISEKSEIFDDQFSVERPDGSNFTLKIRSTKLEDSAMYFCASSDSRGPYNEQFFGPGTRLTVL.

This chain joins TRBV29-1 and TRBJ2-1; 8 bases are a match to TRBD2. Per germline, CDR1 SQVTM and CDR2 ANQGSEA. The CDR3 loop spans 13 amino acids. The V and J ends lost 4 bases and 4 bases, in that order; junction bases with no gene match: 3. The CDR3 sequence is CSVAGRGYNEQFF. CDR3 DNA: TGCAGCGTTGCCGGGAGGGGGTACAATGAGCAGTTCTTC.

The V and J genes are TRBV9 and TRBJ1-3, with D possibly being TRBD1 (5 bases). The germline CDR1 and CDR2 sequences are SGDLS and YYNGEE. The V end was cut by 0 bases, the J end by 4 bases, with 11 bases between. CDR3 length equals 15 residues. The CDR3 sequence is CASSVGGVSGNTIYF. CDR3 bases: TGTGCCAGCAGCGTAGGGGGGGTTTCGGGAAACACCATATATTTT.

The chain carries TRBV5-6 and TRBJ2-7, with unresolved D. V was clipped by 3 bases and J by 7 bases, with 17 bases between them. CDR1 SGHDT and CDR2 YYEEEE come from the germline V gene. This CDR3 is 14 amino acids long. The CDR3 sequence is CASSSLRRMWEQYF. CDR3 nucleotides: TGTGCCAGCAGCTCCCTCCGCCGGATGTGGGAGCAGTACTTC.

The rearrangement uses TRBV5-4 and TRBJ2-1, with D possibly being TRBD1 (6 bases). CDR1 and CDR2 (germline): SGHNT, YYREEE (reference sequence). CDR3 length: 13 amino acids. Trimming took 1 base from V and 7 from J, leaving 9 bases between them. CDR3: CASSLSQGNEQFF. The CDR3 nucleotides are TGTGCCAGCAGCTTGAGTCAGGGGAATGAGCAGTTCTTC.

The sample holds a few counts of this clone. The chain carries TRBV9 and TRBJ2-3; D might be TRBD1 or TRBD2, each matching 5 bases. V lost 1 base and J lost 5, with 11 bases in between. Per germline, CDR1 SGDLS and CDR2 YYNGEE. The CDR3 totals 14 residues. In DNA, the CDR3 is TGTGCCAGCAGCGTACAGTTTGGGGGAGATACGCAGTATTTT. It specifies CASSVQFGGDTQYF.

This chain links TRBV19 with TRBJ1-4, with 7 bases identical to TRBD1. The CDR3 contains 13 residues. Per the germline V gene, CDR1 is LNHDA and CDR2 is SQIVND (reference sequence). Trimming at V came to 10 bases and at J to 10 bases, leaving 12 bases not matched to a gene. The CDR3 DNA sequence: TGTGCCACCGCAGGGGGGGTCGGTGGAAAACTGTTTTTT. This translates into CATAGGVGGKLFF.

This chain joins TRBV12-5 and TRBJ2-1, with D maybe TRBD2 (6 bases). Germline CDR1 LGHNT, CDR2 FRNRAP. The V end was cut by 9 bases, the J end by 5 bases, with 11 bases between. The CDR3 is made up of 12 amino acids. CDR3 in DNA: TGTGCTAGCGGGATAGCGGACAATGAGCAGTTCTTC. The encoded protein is CASGIADNEQFF.

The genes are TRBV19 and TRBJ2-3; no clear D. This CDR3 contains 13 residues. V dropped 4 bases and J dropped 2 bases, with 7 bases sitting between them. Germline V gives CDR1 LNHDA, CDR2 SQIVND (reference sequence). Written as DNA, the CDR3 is TGTGCCAGTAGTACAGGCCTCACAGATACGCAGTATTTT. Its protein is CASSTGLTDTQYF. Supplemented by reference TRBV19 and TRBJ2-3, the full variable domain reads DGGITQSPKYLFRKEGQNVTLSCEQNLNHDAMYWYRQDPGQGLRLIYYSQIVNDFQKGDIAEGYSVSREKKESFPLTVTSAQKNPTAFYLCASSTGLTDTQYFGPGTRLTVL.

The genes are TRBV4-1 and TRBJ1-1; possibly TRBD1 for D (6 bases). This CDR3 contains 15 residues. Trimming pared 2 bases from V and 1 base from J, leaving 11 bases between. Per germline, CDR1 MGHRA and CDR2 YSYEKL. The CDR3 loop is CASSQPRRGNTEAFF. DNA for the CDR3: TGCGCCAGCAGCCAACCTCGCAGGGGGAACACTGAAGCTTTCTTT.

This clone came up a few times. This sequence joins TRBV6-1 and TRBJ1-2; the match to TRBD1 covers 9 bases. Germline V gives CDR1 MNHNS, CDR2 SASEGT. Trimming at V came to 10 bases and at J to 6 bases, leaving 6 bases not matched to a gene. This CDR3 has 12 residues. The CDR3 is CAKKGQGNGYTF. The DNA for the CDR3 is TGTGCCAAAAAAGGACAGGGGAATGGCTACACCTTC.

The DNA for the CDR3 is TGCGCCAGCAGCTTGGGGGCTAGCGGGGCCACCGGGGAGCTGTTTTTT. It encodes CASSLGASGATGELFF. This chain uses TRBV5-1 with TRBJ2-2; 9 nucleotides match TRBD2. With 0 bases clipped from V and 4 bases from J, the junction kept 4 bases outside the gene matches. The CDR3 runs to 16 residues. CDR1 and CDR2 from the germline V gene are SGHRS and YFSETQ. Using reference TRBV5-1 and TRBJ2-2 for the parts outside the CDR3, the full variable domain is KAGVTQTPRYLIKTRGQQVTLSCSPISGHRSVSWYQQTPGQGLQFLFEYFSETQRNKGNFPGRFSGRQFSNSRSEMNVSTLELGDSALYLCASSLGASGATGELFFGEGSRLTVL.

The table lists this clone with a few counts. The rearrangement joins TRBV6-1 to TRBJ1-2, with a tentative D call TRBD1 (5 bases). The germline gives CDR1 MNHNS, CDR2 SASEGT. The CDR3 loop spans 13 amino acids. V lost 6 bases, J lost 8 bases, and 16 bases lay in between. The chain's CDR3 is CASRLPGTRGYTF. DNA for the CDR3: TGTGCCAGCAGGCTCCCGGGGACTCGGGGCTACACCTTC.

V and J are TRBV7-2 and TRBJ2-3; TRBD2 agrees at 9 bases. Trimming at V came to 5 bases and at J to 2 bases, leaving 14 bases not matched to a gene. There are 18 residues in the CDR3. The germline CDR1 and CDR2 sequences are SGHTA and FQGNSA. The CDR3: CASSRPGLATGFTDTQYF. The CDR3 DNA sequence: TGTGCCAGCAGCCGCCCGGGACTAGCAACTGGATTCACAGATACGCAGTATTTT.